This entry lists 16 T cell receptor beta chains sequenced from one sample in a study of CD4+ T cells in melanoma. Produced via immunoSEQ multiplex PCR; TCRdb's table is partial and in-frame only. The table has some 11,000 clones, around 70% seen once. Material: cells from a culture (not recorded whether cultured in vitro). These receptors originate from a human donor with melanoma.

The rearrangement uses TRBV5-1 and TRBJ1-3, with D uncertain. Looked up from germline, CDR1 is SGHRS and CDR2 is YFSETQ. Trimming stripped 1 base from V and 0 bases from J, with 14 bases between. CDR3 length: 17 amino acids. CDR3 DNA: TGCGCCAGCAGCTTGCAACCAGACCTTACCTCTGGAAACACCATATATTTT. Its protein product is CASSLQPDLTSGNTIYF.

The chain links TRBV7-8 to TRBJ2-5; maybe TRBD2 (7 bases). The CDR3 sequence is 17 residues long. With 2 bases removed from V and 9 bases from J, the gap between germline ends came to 25 bases. Germline V gene sequence: CDR1 SGHVS, CDR2 FQNEAQ. This chain's CDR3 is CASSLREGYRGAEAQYF. The CDR3 DNA is TGTGCCAGCAGCTTAAGGGAGGGCTATCGGGGGGCGGAGGCCCAGTACTTC.

The CDR3 coding sequence is TGTGCCAGCAGTTACGACTACTCTGGGGCCAACGTCCTGACTTTC. Protein sequence: CASSYDYSGANVLTF. V is TRBV6-5 and J is TRBJ2-6; a possible D gene is TRBD2 (5 bases). The germline V gene encodes CDR1 MNHEY and CDR2 SVGAGI. V was clipped by 2 bases and J by 0 bases, with 5 bases between them. There are 15 residues in the CDR3.

The chain has TRBV6-5 and TRBJ1-6; D unresolved. The CDR3 consists of 15 residues. V lost 3 bases and J lost 3, with 9 bases in between. Germline-derived CDR1 and CDR2 are MNHEY and SVGAGI. The DNA of the CDR3 is TGTGCCAGCAGTTATTCGGGTCTCTATAATTCACCCCTCCACTTT. Translating gives CASSYSGLYNSPLHF.

The rearrangement links TRBV11-2 to TRBJ2-2, with 9 bases aligning to TRBD2. With V trimmed by 7 bases and J by 7 bases, 19 bases remained unmatched. The CDR3 contains 18 residues. Germline loops: CDR1 SGHAT, CDR2 FQNNGV. Here the CDR3 DNA reads TGTGCCAGCACCCAACGCGGAGGCGGGGGGGTCCAGGGCGGGGAGCTGTTTTTT. Protein: CASTQRGGGGVQGGELFF.

This sequence joins TRBV5-1 and TRBJ2-7; 12 nucleotides line up with TRBD1. Germline loops: CDR1 SGHRS, CDR2 YFSETQ. V dropped 4 bases and J dropped 4; count of bases not matched to a gene: 3. The CDR3 sequence is 14 residues long. In nucleotides, the CDR3 is TGCGCCAGCAGCGTGGGACAGGGGGCTTACGAGCAGTACTTC. As protein: CASSVGQGAYEQYF.

The genes are TRBV5-4 and TRBJ2-3, with TRBD2 matching over 11 bases. The V segment lost 4 bases and the J segment 7 bases; nucleotides outside the gene matches: 5. The CDR3 is made up of 14 amino acids. From germline, CDR1 is SGHNT and CDR2 YYREEE (reference sequence). The CDR3 here is CASSMGLAANTQYF. The CDR3 DNA reads as TGTGCCAGCAGCATGGGACTAGCGGCTAATACGCAGTATTTT.

V gene TRBV29-1 combines with J gene TRBJ2-1, with TRBD1 identical over 7 bases. Looked up from germline, CDR1 is SQVTM and CDR2 is ANQGSEA. This CDR3 has 13 amino acids. After removal of 8 bases from V and 9 bases from J, the junction contained 13 bases not matched to a gene. This CDR3 reads CSLPGAGGSEQFF. For the CDR3, the DNA is TGCAGCCTTCCAGGGGCAGGGGGAAGTGAGCAGTTCTTC.

CDR3 amino acids: CASSFRDYGYTF. DNA for the CDR3: TGTGCCAGCAGTTTCAGAGACTATGGCTACACCTTC. V gene TRBV28 combines with J gene TRBJ1-2; D is ambiguous. Between the trimmed V and J ends, which lost 3 bases and 3 bases, there was a span of 5 bases. The CDR3 is 12 amino acids. From germline, CDR1 is MDHEN and CDR2 SYDVKM.

The gene calls are TRBV12-5 and TRBJ1-4; 7 nucleotides line up with TRBD1. V shed 2 bases, J shed 8 bases, and the junction held 11 bases outside the gene matches. Germline CDR1 reads LGHNT; CDR2 reads FRNRAP. This CDR3 has 16 residues. CDR3 loop: CASGLTRQGGQEKLFF. The CDR3 nucleotides read TGTGCTAGTGGTTTGACCCGACAGGGTGGGCAGGAAAAACTGTTTTTT.

The chain combines TRBV19 with TRBJ2-5; 9 bases agree with TRBD1. The CDR3 runs to 15 residues. The junction had 11 bases not matched to a gene; V was cut back by 7 bases and J by 5 bases. Germline CDR1 is LNHDA and CDR2 is SQIVND (reference sequence). The CDR3 region has the DNA TGTGCCAGTAACAACCCACAGGGGGCAGGGGAGACCCAGTACTTC. This translates into CASNNPQGAGETQYF.

V is TRBV13 and J is TRBJ1-2, with D possibly TRBD1 on 6 matching bases. Trimming left V 5 bases short and J 4 bases short, with 14 bases between. The germline V gene encodes CDR1 PRHDT and CDR2 FYEKMQ (reference sequence). CDR3 length equals 14 residues. The CDR3 sequence: CASSRRLGAYGYTF. Written as DNA, the CDR3 is TGTGCCAGCAGCAGACGGCTGGGGGCCTATGGCTACACCTTC.

The chain carries TRBV6-6 and TRBJ2-7, with TRBD1 matching 7 bases. CDR1 and CDR2 from the germline V gene are MNHNY and SVGAGI (reference sequence). V gave up 5 bases and J gave up 6 bases; unmatched junction bases: 7. The CDR3 is 13 residues long. The CDR3 region is CASSLHHRGEQYF. The CDR3 DNA sequence: TGTGCCAGCAGTCTCCACCACAGGGGCGAGCAGTACTTC.

The rearrangement joins TRBV12-5 to TRBJ2-5, with D perhaps being TRBD1 or TRBD2 (5 bases each). CDR3 length: 15 residues. V was pared by 3 bases and J by 4 bases, with 15 bases between. Germline loops: CDR1 LGHNT, CDR2 FRNRAP. The CDR3 DNA follows: TGTGCTAGTGGTTTTTGGGGGACGTCGGGAGAGACCCAGTACTTC. Its translation: CASGFWGTSGETQYF.

The chain uses TRBV6-5 and TRBJ2-5; weak D call: TRBD2 (5 bases). The CDR3 covers 13 residues. V was trimmed by 5 bases and J by 5 bases, leaving 12 bases between them. Germline CDR1 MNHEY, CDR2 SVGAGI. The CDR3 loop is CASSATRTETQYF. In DNA, the CDR3 is TGTGCCAGCAGTGCTACTAGAACGGAGACCCAGTACTTC.

This chain links TRBV7-2 with TRBJ1-1, with D maybe TRBD1 (5 bases). The CDR3 is 13 residues long. Germline CDR1 is SGHTA and CDR2 is FQGNSA. V lost 7 bases to trimming and J lost 7 bases, with 16 bases between them. CDR3 coding DNA: TGTGCCAGCAACCCTTGGGGCGAAGGTGAAGCTTTCTTT. Encoded protein: CASNPWGEGEAFF. Full variable domain (rest looked up from reference TRBV7-2 and TRBJ1-1): GAGVSQSPSNKVTEKGKDVELRCDPISGHTALYWYRQSLGQGLEFLIYFQGNSAPDKSGLPSDRFSAERTGGSVSTLTIQRTQQEDSAVYLCASNPWGEGEAFFGQGTRLTVV.